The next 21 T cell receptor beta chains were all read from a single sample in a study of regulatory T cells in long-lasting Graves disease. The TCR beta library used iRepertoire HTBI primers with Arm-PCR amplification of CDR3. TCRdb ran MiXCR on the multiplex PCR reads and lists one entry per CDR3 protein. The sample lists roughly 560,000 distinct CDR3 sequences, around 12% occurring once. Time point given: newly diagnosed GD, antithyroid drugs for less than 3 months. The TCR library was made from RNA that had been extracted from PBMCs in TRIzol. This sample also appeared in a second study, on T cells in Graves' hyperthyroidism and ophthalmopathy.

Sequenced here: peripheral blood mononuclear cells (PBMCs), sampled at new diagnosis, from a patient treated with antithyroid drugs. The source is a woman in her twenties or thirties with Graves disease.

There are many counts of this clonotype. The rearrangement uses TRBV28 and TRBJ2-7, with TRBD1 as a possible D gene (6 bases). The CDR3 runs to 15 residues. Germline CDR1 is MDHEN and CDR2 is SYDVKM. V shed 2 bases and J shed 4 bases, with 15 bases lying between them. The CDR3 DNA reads TGTGCCAGCAGTTTACAACGGGACATTTCGTACGAGCAGTACTTC. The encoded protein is CASSLQRDISYEQYF.

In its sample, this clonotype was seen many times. The CDR3 DNA reads TGTGCCAGTTCCGTCGGGAGGCGGGTCGATGAGCAGTTCTTC. This sequence encodes CASSVGRRVDEQFF. The chain is built from TRBV11-2 and TRBJ2-1; TRBD2 matches at 7 bases. Per germline, CDR1 SGHAT and CDR2 FQNNGV. The CDR3 has 14 amino acids. V lost 9 bases and J lost 8; bases outside the gene matches: 13.

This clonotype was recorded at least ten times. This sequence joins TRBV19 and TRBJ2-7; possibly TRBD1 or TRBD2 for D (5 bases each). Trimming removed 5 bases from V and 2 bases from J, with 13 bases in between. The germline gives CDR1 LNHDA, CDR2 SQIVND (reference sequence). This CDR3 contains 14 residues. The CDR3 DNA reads TGTGCCAGTAGTCTAACCGGGGCGACCTACGAGCAGTACTTC. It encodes CASSLTGATYEQYF.

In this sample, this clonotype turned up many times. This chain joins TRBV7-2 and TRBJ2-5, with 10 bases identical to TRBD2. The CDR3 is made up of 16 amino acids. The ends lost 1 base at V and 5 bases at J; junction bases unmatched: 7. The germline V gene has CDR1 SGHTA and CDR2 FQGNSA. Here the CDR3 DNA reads TGTGCCAGCAGCTTAGGGCTAGCGGGAGTCGGGGAGACCCAGTACTTC. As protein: CASSLGLAGVGETQYF.

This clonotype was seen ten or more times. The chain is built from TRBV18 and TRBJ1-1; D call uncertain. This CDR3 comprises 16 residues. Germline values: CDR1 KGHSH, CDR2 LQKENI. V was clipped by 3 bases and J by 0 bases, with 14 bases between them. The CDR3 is CASSPMREYMNTEAFF. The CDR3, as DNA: TGTGCCAGCTCACCTATGAGGGAGTACATGAACACTGAAGCTTTCTTT.

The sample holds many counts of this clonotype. The CDR3 DNA reads as TGCGCCAGCAGCTGGCCGGGACCCACGGCAGATACGCAGTATTTT. It is translated as CASSWPGPTADTQYF. The rearrangement links TRBV5-1 to TRBJ2-3, with D perhaps given as TRBD1 or TRBD2 (5 bases each). This CDR3 region has 15 residues. Trimming took 3 bases from V and 4 from J, leaving 15 bases between them. Per the germline V gene, CDR1 is SGHRS and CDR2 is YFSETQ.

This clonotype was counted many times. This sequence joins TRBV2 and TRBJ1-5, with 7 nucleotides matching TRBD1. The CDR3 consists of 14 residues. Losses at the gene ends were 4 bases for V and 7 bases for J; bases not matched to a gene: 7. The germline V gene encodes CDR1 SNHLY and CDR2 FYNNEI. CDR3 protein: CASSGQTGRQPQHF. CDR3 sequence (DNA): TGTGCCAGCAGTGGACAGACAGGGAGGCAGCCCCAGCATTTT.

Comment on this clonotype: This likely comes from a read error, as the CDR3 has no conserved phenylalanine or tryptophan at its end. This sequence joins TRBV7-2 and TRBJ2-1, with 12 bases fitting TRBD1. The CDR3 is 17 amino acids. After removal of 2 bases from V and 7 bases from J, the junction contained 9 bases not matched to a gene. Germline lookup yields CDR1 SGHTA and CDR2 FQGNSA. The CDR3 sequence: CASSLMGQGAGENEQFL. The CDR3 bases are TGTGCCAGCAGCTTAATGGGACAGGGGGCGGGGGAGAATGAGCAGTTCCTC.

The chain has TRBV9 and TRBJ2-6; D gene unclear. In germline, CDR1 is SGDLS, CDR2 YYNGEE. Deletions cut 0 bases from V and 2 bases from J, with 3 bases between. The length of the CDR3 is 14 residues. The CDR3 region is CASSVAPGANVLTF. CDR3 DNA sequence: TGTGCCAGCAGCGTAGCACCTGGGGCCAACGTCCTGACTTTC.

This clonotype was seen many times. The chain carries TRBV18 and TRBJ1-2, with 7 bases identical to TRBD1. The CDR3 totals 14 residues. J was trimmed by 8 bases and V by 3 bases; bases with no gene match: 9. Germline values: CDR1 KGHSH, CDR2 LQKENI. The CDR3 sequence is CASSPSTGWDGYTF. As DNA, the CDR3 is TGTGCCAGCTCACCGTCGACAGGGTGGGACGGCTACACCTTC.

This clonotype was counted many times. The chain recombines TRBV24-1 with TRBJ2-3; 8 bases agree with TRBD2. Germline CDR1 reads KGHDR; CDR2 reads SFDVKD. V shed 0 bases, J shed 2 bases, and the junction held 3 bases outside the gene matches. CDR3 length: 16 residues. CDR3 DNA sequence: TGTGCCACCAGTGATTTGACTAGCGGAACCACAGATACGCAGTATTTT. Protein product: CATSDLTSGTTDTQYF.

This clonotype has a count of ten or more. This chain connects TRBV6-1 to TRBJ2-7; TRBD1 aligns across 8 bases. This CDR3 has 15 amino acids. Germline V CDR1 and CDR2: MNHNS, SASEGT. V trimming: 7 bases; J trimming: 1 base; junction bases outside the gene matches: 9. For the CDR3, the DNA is TGTGCCAGCAAACGACCTCGGGACAGGTCCTACGAGCAGTACTTC. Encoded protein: CASKRPRDRSYEQYF.

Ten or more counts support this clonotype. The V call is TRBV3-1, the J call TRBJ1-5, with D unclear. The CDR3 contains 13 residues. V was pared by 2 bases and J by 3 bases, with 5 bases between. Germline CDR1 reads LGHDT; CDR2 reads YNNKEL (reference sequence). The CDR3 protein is CASSQLINQPQHF. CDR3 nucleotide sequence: TGTGCCAGCAGCCAACTTATCAATCAGCCCCAGCATTTT. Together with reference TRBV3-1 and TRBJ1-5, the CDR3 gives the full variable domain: DTAVSQTPKYLVTQMGNDKSIKCEQNLGHDTMYWYKQDSKKFLKIMFSYNNKELIINETVPNRFSPKSPDKAHLNLHINSLELGDSAVYFCASSQLINQPQHFGDGTRLSIL.

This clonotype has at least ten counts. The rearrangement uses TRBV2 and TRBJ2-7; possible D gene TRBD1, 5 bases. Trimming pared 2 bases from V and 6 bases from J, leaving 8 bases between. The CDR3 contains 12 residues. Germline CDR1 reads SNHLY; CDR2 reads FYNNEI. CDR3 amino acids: CASSESGPEQYF. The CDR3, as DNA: TGTGCCAGCAGTGAATCAGGGCCCGAGCAGTACTTC.

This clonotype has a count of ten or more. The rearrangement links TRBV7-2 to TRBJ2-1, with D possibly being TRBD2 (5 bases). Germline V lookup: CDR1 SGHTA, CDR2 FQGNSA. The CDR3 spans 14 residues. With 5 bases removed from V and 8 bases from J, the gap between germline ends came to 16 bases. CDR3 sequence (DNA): TGTGCCAGCAGCATTGGAGGCCTACTCTATGAGCAGTTCTTC. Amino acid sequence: CASSIGGLLYEQFF. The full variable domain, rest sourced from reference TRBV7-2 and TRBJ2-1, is GAGVSQSPSNKVTEKGKDVELRCDPISGHTALYWYRQSLGQGLEFLIYFQGNSAPDKSGLPSDRFSAERTGGSVSTLTIQRTQQEDSAVYLCASSIGGLLYEQFFGPGTRLTVL.

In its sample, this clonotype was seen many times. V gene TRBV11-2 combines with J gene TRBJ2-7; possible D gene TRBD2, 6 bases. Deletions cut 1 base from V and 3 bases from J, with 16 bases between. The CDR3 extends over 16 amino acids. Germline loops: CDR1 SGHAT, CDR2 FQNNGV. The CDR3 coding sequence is TGTGCCAGCAGCTTAGGGTGGGGAGGAGTAGGCTACGAGCAGTACTTC. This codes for CASSLGWGGVGYEQYF.

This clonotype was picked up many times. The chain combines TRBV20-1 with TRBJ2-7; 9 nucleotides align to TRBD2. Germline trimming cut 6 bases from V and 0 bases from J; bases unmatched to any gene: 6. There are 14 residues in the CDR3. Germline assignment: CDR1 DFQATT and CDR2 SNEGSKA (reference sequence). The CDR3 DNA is TGCAGTGCCCCGGGACTAGCTAGCTCCTACGAGCAGTACTTC. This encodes CSAPGLASSYEQYF.

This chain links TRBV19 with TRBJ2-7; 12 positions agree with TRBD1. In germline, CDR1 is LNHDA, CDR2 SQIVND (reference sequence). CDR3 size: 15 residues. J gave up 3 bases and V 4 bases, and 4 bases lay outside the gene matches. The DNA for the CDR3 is TGTGCCAGTAGTACCGGGACAGGGGGCGTCTACGAGCAGTACTTC. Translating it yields CASSTGTGGVYEQYF.

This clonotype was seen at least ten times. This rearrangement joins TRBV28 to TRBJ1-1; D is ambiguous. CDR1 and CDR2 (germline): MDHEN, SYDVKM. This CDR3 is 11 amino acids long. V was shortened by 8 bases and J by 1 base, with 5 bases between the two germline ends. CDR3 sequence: CASWGNTEAFF. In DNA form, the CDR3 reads TGTGCCAGCTGGGGGAACACTGAAGCTTTCTTT.

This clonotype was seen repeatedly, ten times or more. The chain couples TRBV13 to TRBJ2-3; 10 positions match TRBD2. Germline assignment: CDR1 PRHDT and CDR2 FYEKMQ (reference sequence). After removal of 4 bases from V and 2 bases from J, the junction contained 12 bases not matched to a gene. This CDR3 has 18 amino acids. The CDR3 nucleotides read TGTGCCAGCAGCTCCCCCTCGCTAGCGGGAGAGCCCACAGATACGCAGTATTTT. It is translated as CASSSPSLAGEPTDTQYF.

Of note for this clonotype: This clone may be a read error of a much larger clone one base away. The CDR3 reads CANMVAPSSYNEQFF. The CDR3 DNA follows: TGTGCCAACATGGTAGCGCCAAGCTCCTACAATGAGCAGTTCTTC. This chain uses TRBV2 with TRBJ2-1; D is perhaps TRBD2 (5 bases). The CDR3 contains 15 residues. The germline gives CDR1 SNHLY, CDR2 FYNNEI. V was pared by 10 bases and J by 0 bases, with 16 bases between.